This TCR beta chain comes out of a study of tumor-infiltrating lymphocytes in primary liver carcinoma. Study details: Samples returned roughly 3.5 to 7.13 million productive TCRbeta reads each. Read depth did not differ significantly between tissue types. Study-level points and caveats: Just around 7-24% of top clones spanned all five tumor regions.

The researchers produced TCR beta cDNA from 500 ng total RNA with a constant-region primer. Three nested multiplex PCR rounds, a slightly modified ARM-PCR method, built the TCR beta libraries. The first two PCR rounds used TRBV1-TRBV30 primers with a Cbeta primer, roughly 10 cycles each. One entry per CDR3 protein results from TCRdb running MiXCR on the multiplex PCR reads. The sample records about 50,000 distinct CDR3 sequences, around 73% being singletons. V was cut by 3 bases and J by 4 bases, with 11 bases left in between. In germline, CDR1 is SGHRS, CDR2 YFSETQ. This CDR3 has 14 amino acids. With respect to this clonotype: Its cognate antigen is unknown. The CDR3 does not close with the conserved phenylalanine or tryptophan, likely indicating a read error.

Co-extracted RNA and DNA came from roughly 20-30 mg of unsorted bulk tissue. Infection with HBV was chronic in patients; they were treatment-naive. The authors sampled five separate regions per tumor. This TCR was sampled from a middle-aged man with primary liver carcinoma and hepatitis B virus infection. The chain has TRBV5-1 and TRBJ2-1, with D perhaps TRBD1 or TRBD2 (6 bases each). Sample: liver tumor tissue from sampling region 5. Indicated subset: tumor region T5, tumor centre. CDR3 bases: TGCGCCAGCAGCTCTAGAGGGGGGTACAATGAGCAGTTCTCC. The encoded protein is CASSSRGGYNEQFS.